This is a list of T cell receptor beta chains from one sample in a study of metastatic and nonmetastatic thyroid tumors. With MiXCR, TCRdb reprocessed the PCR reads. The data show 29,000 or so clones, with roughly 3.7% seen just once and 21% held by the top ten. The sequencing input was blood. These receptors all stem from a female donor with papillary thyroid cancer or a benign thyroid nodule (not recorded which). Some clones in this sample may be carry-over from other donors' samples. CDR3s include the opening cysteine and the closing phenylalanine or tryptophan. D genes are given only for firm matches. Clone size is shown for a subset of rows, as once, few, many or a class of expanded clone.

13,TRBJ1-6,.,medium-sized,TRBV2,TGTGCCAGCCGAGGGGAGGGGAATTCACCCCTCCACTTT,CASRGEGNSPLHF
15,TRBJ2-2,.,few,TRBV6-5,TGTGCCAGCAGCTACACAGGGACCCACACCGGGGAGCTGTTTTTT,CASSYTGTHTGELFF
14,TRBJ2-5,.,many,TRBV12-3/TRBV12-4,TGTGCCAGCAGTCCCTGGGGCCCCCGGGAGACCCAGTACTTC,CASSPWGPRETQYF
13,TRBJ2-5,.,.,TRBV2,TGTGCCAGCAGTGAAGATAGCCAAGAGACCCAGTACTTC,CASSEDSQETQYF
12,TRBJ1-5,.,many,TRBV7-9,TGTGCCAGCAGCCTGGACTATCAGCCCCAGCATTTT,CASSLDYQPQHF
14,TRBJ2-2,.,few,TRBV20-1,TGCAGTGCTAGTTCCAGCCTAATCACCGGGGAGCTGTTTTTT,CSASSSLITGELFF
15,TRBJ2-5,.,few,TRBV5-1,TGCGCCAGCAGCAAGGAGGGTGGCGGGTCGTGGTCCCAGTACTTC,CASSKEGGGSWSQYF
15,TRBJ1-5,.,many,TRBV28,TGTGCCAGCAGTTTGATAGGAGGGCGCGAGCAGCCCCAGCATTTT,CASSLIGGREQPQHF
15,TRBJ1-2,.,many,TRBV19,TGTGCCAGTAGTATGAGGTTGACCGCGGCCTATGGCTACACCTTC,CASSMRLTAAYGYTF
13,TRBJ2-1,TRBD2,many,TRBV15,TGTGCCACTCGTGGGACTAGCGGCAATGAGCAGTTCTTC,CATRGTSGNEQFF
15,TRBJ2-7,.,many,TRBV11-2,TGTGCCAGCAGCCCCCTCCCGGGGCTAACCTCCGAGCAGTACTTC,CASSPLPGLTSEQYF
15,TRBJ2-7,.,few,TRBV20-1,TGCAGTGCTAGAGACGTGCAGGGCATATCCTACGAGCAGTACTTC,CSARDVQGISYEQYF
17,TRBJ2-1,.,.,TRBV12-3/TRBV12-4,TGTGCCAGCAGTTTACCTACAGGGTCGAGCTCCTACAATGAGCAGTTCTTC,CASSLPTGSSSYNEQFF
14,TRBJ1-2,.,.,TRBV28,TGTGCCAGCAGTCTCCCGGGACCCGGCTATGGCTACACCTTC,CASSLPGPGYGYTF
13,TRBJ1-2,TRBD1,few,TRBV20-1,TGCAGTGCAAAGACAGGGGGCTCAATTGGCTACACCTTC,CSAKTGGSIGYTF
16,TRBJ2-4,TRBD1,.,TRBV4-1,TGCGCCAGCAGCCAACCCAGGGACAGGGGGCAAAACATTCAGTACTTC,CASSQPRDRGQNIQYF
15,TRBJ2-7,.,many,TRBV6-2/TRBV6-3,TGTGCCAGCAGTTATAACGCCGGGTTTGATTACGAGCAGTACTTC,CASSYNAGFDYEQYF
13,TRBJ1-3,.,many,TRBV2,TGTGCCAGCAGTGGTCGGGGAAGGGTCACCATATATTTT,CASSGRGRVTIYF
16,TRBJ2-3,TRBD1,few,TRBV15,TGTGCCACCAGCCCGGGACAGGGGGCTTGGACAGATACGCAGTATTTT,CATSPGQGAWTDTQYF
14,TRBJ1-5,.,many,TRBV14,TGTGCCAGCAGCTTACGGGGGGCCGATCAGCCCCAGCATTTT,CASSLRGADQPQHF
13,TRBJ1-5,.,few,TRBV12-3/TRBV12-4,TGTGCCAGCAGAACGTATAGCAATCAGCCCCAGCATTTT,CASRTYSNQPQHF
14,TRBJ1-3,.,few,TRBV3-1,TGTGCCAGCAGCCTCTCCCACTCTGGAAACACCATATATTTT,CASSLSHSGNTIYF